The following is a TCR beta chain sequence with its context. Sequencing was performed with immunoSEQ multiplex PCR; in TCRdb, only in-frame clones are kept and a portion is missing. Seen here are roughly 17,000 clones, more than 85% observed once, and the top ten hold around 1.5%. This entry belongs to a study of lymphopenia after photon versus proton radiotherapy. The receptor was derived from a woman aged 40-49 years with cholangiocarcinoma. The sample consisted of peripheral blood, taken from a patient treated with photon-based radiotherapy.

As DNA, the CDR3 is TGTGCCAGCGGTTGGGGCTATGAGCAGTTCTTC. It is translated as CASGWGYEQFF. This rearrangement joins TRBV27 to TRBJ2-1; possible D gene TRBD1, 5 bases. This CDR3 region has 11 residues. V dropped 8 bases and J dropped 8 bases, with 10 bases sitting between them. Per germline, CDR1 MNHEY and CDR2 SMNVEV (reference sequence).